These 25 T cell receptor beta chains came from one sample sequenced in a study of blood T cell repertoires in COVID-19. TCRdb's table, derived via immunoSEQ multiplex PCR, lists solely in-frame clones and lacks some. The table shows 67,000 or so clones, with approximately 80% occurring only once. Sequenced sample: peripheral blood. The source is a woman aged 70 to 79 with acute or convalescent COVID-19.

This clone was seen a handful of times. This rearrangement joins TRBV3-1 (or the pseudogene TRBV3-2) to TRBJ2-1, with D unresolved. The germline V gene has CDR1 LGHDT and CDR2 YNNKEL (reference sequence). The ends were cut back, 1 base at V and 6 bases at J, with 7 bases in the middle. The CDR3 loop spans 13 amino acids. The CDR3 protein is CASSQGAGNEQFF. CDR3 nucleotides: TGTGCCAGCAGCCAAGGGGCCGGCAATGAGCAGTTCTTC.

This clone was counted a few times. V usage is TRBV5-4 and J usage is TRBJ2-3; TRBD2 might be the D (5 bases). Germline V gene sequence: CDR1 SGHNT, CDR2 YYREEE (reference sequence). The CDR3 length is 14 residues. V lost 5 bases, J lost 0 bases, and 10 bases lay in between. CDR3 sequence: CASRASLSTDTQYF. CDR3 nucleotides: TGTGCCAGCAGAGCTAGCCTTAGCACAGATACGCAGTATTTT.

The gene calls are TRBV10-3 and TRBJ1-1; 8 positions match TRBD1. V lost 5 bases and J lost 1; bases outside the gene matches: 9. Germline CDR1 reads ENHRY; CDR2 reads SYGVKD. CDR3 length equals 16 residues. The CDR3 loop reads CAISQTGAFRNTEAFF. In DNA, the CDR3 is TGTGCCATCAGTCAGACAGGGGCGTTTAGGAACACTGAAGCTTTCTTT.

This chain uses TRBV7-9 with TRBJ2-3; perhaps TRBD1 as D (5 bases). Germline V CDR1 and CDR2: SEHNR, FQNEAQ (reference sequence). V gave up 5 bases and J gave up 6 bases, with 15 bases separating them. The CDR3 contains 14 residues. CDR3 amino acids: CASSPMGQVDTQYF. In DNA form, the CDR3 reads TGTGCCAGCAGCCCCATGGGGCAGGTGGATACGCAGTATTTT.

The chain combines TRBV6-5 with TRBJ2-5; 8 bases are shared with TRBD2. With 4 bases clipped from V and 5 bases from J, the junction kept 9 bases outside the gene matches. This CDR3 contains 15 residues. Germline V gives CDR1 MNHEY, CDR2 SVGAGI. CDR3 sequence: CASSFVAGWEETQYF. CDR3 sequence (DNA): TGTGCCAGCAGTTTTGTAGCGGGGTGGGAGGAGACCCAGTACTTC.

V gene TRBV10-3 combines with J gene TRBJ2-7; 8 positions match TRBD2. The V gene end was trimmed by 6 bases and the J gene end by 2 bases; junction bases not matched to a gene: 6. Germline CDR1 and CDR2: ENHRY and SYGVKD. The CDR3 covers 14 residues. DNA of the CDR3: TGTGCCATCAGAAGCGGGAGTCTTGCCTACGAGCAGTACTTC. Protein product: CAIRSGSLAYEQYF.

This chain uses TRBV7-9 with TRBJ1-1; a possible D gene is TRBD1 (6 bases). The CDR3 runs to 18 residues. Trimming stripped 1 base from V and 2 bases from J, with 20 bases between. Germline V gene sequence: CDR1 SEHNR, CDR2 FQNEAQ (reference sequence). CDR3 nucleotides: TGTGCCAGCAGCTTAGGAAAGGGAACCGGGACAAGAAACACTGAAGCTTTCTTT. Its translation is CASSLGKGTGTRNTEAFF.

The rearrangement uses TRBV9 and TRBJ2-5, with 10 bases lining up with TRBD2. There are 16 residues in the CDR3. Germline loops: CDR1 SGDLS, CDR2 YYNGEE. The V segment lost 3 bases and the J segment 1 base; nucleotides outside the gene matches: 6. Written as DNA, the CDR3 is TGTGCCAGCAGCGCTGGGACTAGCGTATCCCAAGAGACCCAGTACTTC. Encoded protein: CASSAGTSVSQETQYF.

The chain links TRBV5-5 to TRBJ1-5; unclear D gene. CDR1 is SGHKS and CDR2 is YYEKEE in the germline V gene (reference sequence). Trimming took off 2 bases at V and 7 bases at J, with 10 bases between the two ends. The CDR3 runs to 13 residues. The DNA of the CDR3 is TGTGCCAGCAGCTTCAGCCGGAGCCAGCCCCAGCATTTT. This encodes CASSFSRSQPQHF.

The chain carries TRBV7-2 and TRBJ2-7; 9 nucleotides match TRBD1. The J segment lost 3 bases and the V segment lost 4 bases, leaving 7 bases of the junction unmatched. The CDR3 runs 15 residues. Germline V gene data show CDR1 as SGHTA and CDR2 as FQGNSA. The DNA for the CDR3 is TGTGCCAGCAGCTCCGTTGGGACAGGGATCTACGAGCAGTACTTC. Protein: CASSSVGTGIYEQYF.

This chain uses TRBV3-1 (or the pseudogene TRBV3-2) with TRBJ1-1; D is unresolved. Trimming cost V 4 bases and J 0 bases, with 6 bases left between them. Germline-derived CDR1 and CDR2 are LGHDT and YNNKEL (reference sequence). The CDR3 extends over 13 amino acids. The CDR3 sequence: CASSRTLNTEAFF. The CDR3 nucleotides read TGTGCCAGCAGCCGGACTTTGAACACTGAAGCTTTCTTT.

The CDR3 loop reads CASSFAGQGYTGELFF. The CDR3 coding sequence is TGTGCCAGCAGCTTTGCGGGACAGGGTTACACCGGGGAGCTGTTTTTT. V usage is TRBV7-6 and J usage is TRBJ2-2; 9 nucleotides line up with TRBD1. This CDR3 is built from 16 residues. After removal of 3 bases from V and 3 bases from J, the junction contained 5 bases not matched to a gene. Germline V gene lookup returns CDR1 SGHVS and CDR2 FNYEAQ.

The rearrangement joins TRBV2 to TRBJ1-2, with TRBD1 matching over 7 bases. CDR1 and CDR2 from the germline V gene are SNHLY and FYNNEI. This CDR3 is 16 amino acids long. V shed 6 bases, J shed 0 bases, and the junction held 10 bases outside the gene matches. The CDR3 loop is CASSMDRFGANYGYTF. The DNA for the CDR3 is TGTGCCAGCAGCATGGACAGGTTTGGGGCTAACTATGGCTACACCTTC.

This clone was counted a single time. CDR3 coding DNA: TGTGCCAGCAGCTTGAGCGGGCACGACGAGCAGTACTTC. The encoded protein is CASSLSGHDEQYF. V and J are TRBV7-8 and TRBJ2-7; tentatively, D is TRBD2 (6 bases). Trimming took off 3 bases at V and 5 bases at J, with 11 bases between the two ends. The germline CDR1 and CDR2 sequences are SGHVS and FQNEAQ. The length of the CDR3 is 13 residues.

The chain links TRBV19 to TRBJ2-2; 10 bases are shared with TRBD2. The germline gives CDR1 LNHDA, CDR2 SQIVND (reference sequence). J gave up 7 bases and V 6 bases, and 14 bases lay outside the gene matches. The CDR3 runs 17 residues. The CDR3 bases are TGTGCCAGTAGCTCAAGGGTAACTAGCGGGAATTACGGGGAGCTGTTTTTT. It is translated as CASSSRVTSGNYGELFF.

This rearrangement joins TRBV23-1 to TRBJ2-2, with 13 bases identical to TRBD2. TRBV23-1 falls under the ORF class, with uncertain function. CDR3 length equals 17 residues. The V segment lost 3 bases and the J segment 2 bases; nucleotides outside the gene matches: 3. In DNA form, the CDR3 reads TGCGCCAGCAGTCAGCAGGGACTAGCGGGAAACACCGGGGAGCTGTTTTTT. Its translation: CASSQQGLAGNTGELFF.

The chain recombines TRBV18 with TRBJ1-3; TRBD1 might be the D (5 bases). Germline V gene lookup returns CDR1 KGHSH and CDR2 LQKENI. The V end lost 5 bases, the J end lost 0 bases, and 8 bases lay between the germline ends. The CDR3 spans 14 residues. Here the CDR3 DNA reads TGTGCCAGCTCAGGGGCGAGCTCTGGAAACACCATATATTTT. Protein product: CASSGASSGNTIYF.

The V and J genes are TRBV4-1 and TRBJ1-5; 7 bases align to TRBD1. CDR1 and CDR2 (germline): MGHRA, YSYEKL. The J segment lost 7 bases and the V segment lost 0 bases, leaving 6 bases of the junction unmatched. CDR3 size: 15 residues. DNA for the CDR3: TGCGCCAGCAGCCAAGAAGACAGGGATTGGCAGCCCCAGCATTTT. It specifies CASSQEDRDWQPQHF.

This clone was seen ten or more times. V gene TRBV18 combines with J gene TRBJ1-2; a possible D gene is TRBD1 (5 bases). This CDR3 region has 13 residues. CDR1 KGHSH and CDR2 LQKENI come from the germline V gene. The V end was cut by 3 bases, the J end by 1 base, with 6 bases between. CDR3 sequence reads: CASSPDSNYGYTF. The CDR3 coding sequence is TGTGCCAGCTCACCTGACAGTAACTATGGCTACACCTTC.

This rearrangement joins TRBV7-9 to TRBJ1-4, with TRBD1 identical over 7 bases. V lost 7 bases, J lost 5 bases, and 7 bases stayed unmatched. CDR3 length: 14 residues. The V gene's germline CDR1 is SEHNR and CDR2 FQNEAQ (reference sequence). This chain's CDR3 is CASTLQGPNEKLFF. CDR3 coding DNA: TGTGCCAGCACGCTACAGGGGCCAAATGAAAAACTGTTTTTT.

The chain carries TRBV7-3 and TRBJ2-7; a possible D gene is TRBD1 (6 bases). The CDR3 consists of 15 residues. V gave up 0 bases and J gave up 2 bases, with 11 bases separating them. Germline V CDR1 and CDR2: SGHTA, FQGTGA. The CDR3 sequence: CASSLTGQGPYEQYF. As DNA, the CDR3 is TGTGCCAGCAGCTTAACGGGACAAGGACCCTACGAGCAGTACTTC.

This clone has a single count. V gene TRBV3-1 (or the pseudogene TRBV3-2) combines with J gene TRBJ1-2; D gene unclear. The CDR3 runs 14 residues. Germline V lookup: CDR1 LGHDT, CDR2 YNNKEL (reference sequence). Trimming left V 4 bases short and J 14 bases short, with 23 bases between. The CDR3 here is CASSPTTNTPVWTF. As DNA, the CDR3 is TGTGCCAGCAGCCCTACGACAAACACCCCGGTGTGGACCTTC.

The chain links TRBV12-3 or TRBV12-4 to TRBJ1-2; D gene unclear. CDR3 size: 12 residues. With 3 bases removed from V and 8 bases from J, the gap between germline ends came to 10 bases. CDR3 nucleotides: TGTGCCAGCAGTTTTTCCGGGTCCGGCTACACCTTC. This codes for CASSFSGSGYTF.

The CDR3 here is CASSRDGGDEQFF. The CDR3 DNA reads TGTGCCAGCAGCCGAGACGGGGGGGATGAGCAGTTCTTC. The rearrangement joins TRBV16 to TRBJ2-1, with TRBD2 matching 8 bases. This CDR3 comprises 13 residues. Germline lookup yields CDR1 KGHSY and CDR2 FQNENV. Losses at the gene ends were 4 bases for V and 8 bases for J; bases not matched to a gene: 4.

The rearrangement links TRBV28 to TRBJ2-1, with D maybe TRBD2 (5 bases). This CDR3 spans 10 amino acids. Trimming removed 6 bases at V and 16 bases at J, with 13 bases between. From germline, CDR1 is MDHEN and CDR2 SYDVKM. CDR3 bases: TGTGCCAGCAGCTCCCGGACTTCTTTCTTC. Amino acid sequence: CASSSRTSFF.